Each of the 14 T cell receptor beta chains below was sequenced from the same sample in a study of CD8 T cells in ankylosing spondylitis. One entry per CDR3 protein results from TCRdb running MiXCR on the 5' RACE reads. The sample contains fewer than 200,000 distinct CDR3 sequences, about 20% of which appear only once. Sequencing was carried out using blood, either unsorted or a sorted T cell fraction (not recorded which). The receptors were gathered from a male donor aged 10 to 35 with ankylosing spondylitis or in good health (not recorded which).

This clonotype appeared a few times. CDR3 nucleotides: TGTGCCAGCACCAACGCCAGGAGTGGCTACAATGAGCAGTTCTTC. Its protein product is CASTNARSGYNEQFF. This rearrangement joins TRBV12-3 or TRBV12-4 to TRBJ2-1; D not certain. The CDR3 spans 15 residues. V lost 7 bases to trimming and J lost 3 bases, with 16 bases between them.

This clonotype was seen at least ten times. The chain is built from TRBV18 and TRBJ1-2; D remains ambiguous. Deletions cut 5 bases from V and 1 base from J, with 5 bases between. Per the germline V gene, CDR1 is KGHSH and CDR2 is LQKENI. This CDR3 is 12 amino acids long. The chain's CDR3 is CASSNNNYGYTF. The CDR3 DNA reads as TGTGCCAGCTCAAACAATAACTATGGCTACACCTTC.

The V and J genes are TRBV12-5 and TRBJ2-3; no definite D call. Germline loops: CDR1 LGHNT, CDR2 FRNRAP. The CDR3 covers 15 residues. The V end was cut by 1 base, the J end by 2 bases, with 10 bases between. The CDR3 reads CASGLGLTNTDTQYF. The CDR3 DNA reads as TGTGCTAGTGGTTTGGGACTCACTAACACAGATACGCAGTATTTT.

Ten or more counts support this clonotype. The CDR3 nucleotides are TGTGCCAGCAGTCCTGGACAGGGGAGAAATCAGCCCCAGCATTTT. It is translated as CASSPGQGRNQPQHF. The chain combines TRBV12-3 or TRBV12-4 with TRBJ1-5; 9 bases align to TRBD1. The CDR3 has 15 residues. Germline trimming cut 5 bases from V and 4 bases from J; bases unmatched to any gene: 6.

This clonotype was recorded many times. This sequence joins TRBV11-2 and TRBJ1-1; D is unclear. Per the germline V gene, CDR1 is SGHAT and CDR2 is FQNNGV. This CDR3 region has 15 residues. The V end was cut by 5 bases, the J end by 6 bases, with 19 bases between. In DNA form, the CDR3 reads TGTGCCAGCAGCCTAAAGCCAGAGTCGTACTCTGAAGCTTTCTTT. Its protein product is CASSLKPESYSEAFF. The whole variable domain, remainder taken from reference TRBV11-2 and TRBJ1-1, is EAGVAQSPRYKIIEKRQSVAFWCNPISGHATLYWYQQILGQGPKLLIQFQNNGVVDDSQLPKDRFSAERLKGVDSTLKIQPAKLEDSAVYLCASSLKPESYSEAFFGQGTRLTVV.

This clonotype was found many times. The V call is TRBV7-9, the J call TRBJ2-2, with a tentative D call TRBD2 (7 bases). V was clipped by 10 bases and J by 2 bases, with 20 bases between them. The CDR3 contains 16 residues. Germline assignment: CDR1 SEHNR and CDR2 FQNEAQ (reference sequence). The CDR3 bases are TGTGCCACCACCCCGGGGGGCAGGGGCAACACCGGGGAGCTGTTTTTT. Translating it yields CATTPGGRGNTGELFF.

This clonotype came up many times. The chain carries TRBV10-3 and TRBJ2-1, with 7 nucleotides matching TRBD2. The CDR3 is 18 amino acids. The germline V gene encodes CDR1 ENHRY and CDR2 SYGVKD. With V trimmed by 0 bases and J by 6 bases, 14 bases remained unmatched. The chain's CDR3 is CAISESVIRTRLGNEQFF. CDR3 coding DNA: TGTGCCATCAGTGAGTCGGTGATTAGGACTAGGTTGGGCAATGAGCAGTTCTTC.

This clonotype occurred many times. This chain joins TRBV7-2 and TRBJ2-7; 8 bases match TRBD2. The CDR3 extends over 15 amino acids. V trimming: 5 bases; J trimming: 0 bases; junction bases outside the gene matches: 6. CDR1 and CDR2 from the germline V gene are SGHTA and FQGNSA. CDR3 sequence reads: CASSPAGAPSYEQYF. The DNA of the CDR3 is TGTGCCAGCAGCCCAGCGGGAGCCCCCTCCTACGAGCAGTACTTC.

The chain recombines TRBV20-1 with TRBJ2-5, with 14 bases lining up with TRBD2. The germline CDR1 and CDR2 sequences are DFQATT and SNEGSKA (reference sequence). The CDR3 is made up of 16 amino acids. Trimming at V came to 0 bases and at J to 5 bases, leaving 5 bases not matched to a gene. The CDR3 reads CSARDRLAGGLETQYF. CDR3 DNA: TGCAGTGCTAGAGACCGACTAGCGGGAGGGCTGGAGACCCAGTACTTC.

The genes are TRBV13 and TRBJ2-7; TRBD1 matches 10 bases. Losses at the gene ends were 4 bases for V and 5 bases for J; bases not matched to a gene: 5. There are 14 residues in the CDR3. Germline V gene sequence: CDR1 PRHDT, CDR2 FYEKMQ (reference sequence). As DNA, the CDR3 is TGTGCCAGCAGCTACCGGACAGGGGGAAACGAGCAGTACGTC. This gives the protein CASSYRTGGNEQYV.

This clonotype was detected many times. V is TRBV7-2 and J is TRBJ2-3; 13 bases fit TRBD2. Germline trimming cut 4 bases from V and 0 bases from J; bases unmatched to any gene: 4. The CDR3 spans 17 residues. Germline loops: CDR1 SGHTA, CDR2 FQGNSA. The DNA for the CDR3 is TGTGCCAGCAGCTGGACTAGCGGGAGCTCTAGCACAGATACGCAGTATTTT. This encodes CASSWTSGSSSTDTQYF.

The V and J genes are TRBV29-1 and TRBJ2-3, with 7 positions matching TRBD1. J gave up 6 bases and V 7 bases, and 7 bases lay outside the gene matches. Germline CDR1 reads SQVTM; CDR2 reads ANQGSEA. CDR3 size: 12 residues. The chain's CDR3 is CSGQGLVDTQYF. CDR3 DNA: TGCAGCGGACAGGGTTTAGTTGATACGCAGTATTTT.

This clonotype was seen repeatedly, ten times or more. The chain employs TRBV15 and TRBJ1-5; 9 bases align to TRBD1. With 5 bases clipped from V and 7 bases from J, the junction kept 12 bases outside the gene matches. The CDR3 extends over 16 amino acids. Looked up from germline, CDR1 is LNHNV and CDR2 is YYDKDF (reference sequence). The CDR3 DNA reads TGTGCCACCAGCCCGTATATGACAGGGGGTAGGCAGCCCCAGCATTTT. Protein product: CATSPYMTGGRQPQHF.

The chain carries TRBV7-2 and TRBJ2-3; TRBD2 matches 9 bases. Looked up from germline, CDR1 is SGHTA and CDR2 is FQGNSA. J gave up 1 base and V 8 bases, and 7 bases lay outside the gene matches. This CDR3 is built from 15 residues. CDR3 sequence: CASFRAGGRTDTQYF. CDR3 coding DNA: TGTGCCAGCTTTCGAGCGGGAGGACGCACAGATACGCAGTATTTT.